These 32 T cell receptor beta chains were all obtained from the same sample, sequenced in a study of long-term antiretroviral therapy in people with HIV. Version v3.0 of the immunoSEQ assay was performed at survey level. TCRdb keeps only in-frame clones here, not all; method: immunoSEQ multiplex PCR. Here the sample spans around 25,000 clones, 85% to 90% being singletons. Specimen: unsorted PBMCs, collected more than 4.3 years after starting antiretroviral therapy. These receptors originate from a man in his thirties or forties with HIV.

J is TRBJ2-3 and V is TRBV19, with 14 bases aligning to TRBD2. Trimming removed 5 bases from V and 4 bases from J; junction bases left unmatched: 5. This CDR3 region has 16 residues. Germline CDR1 is LNHDA and CDR2 is SQIVND (reference sequence). The CDR3 sequence: CASSPVGLAGADTQYF. The CDR3 DNA reads as TGTGCCAGTAGTCCAGTGGGACTAGCGGGAGCAGATACGCAGTATTTT.

The chain combines TRBV5-1 with TRBJ1-1; 9 nucleotides align to TRBD1. V lost 0 bases, J lost 4 bases, and 4 bases stayed unmatched. The V gene's germline CDR1 is SGHRS and CDR2 YFSETQ. The CDR3 sequence is 15 residues long. The CDR3: CASSLGTGDPTEAFF. In DNA form, the CDR3 reads TGCGCCAGCAGCTTGGGGACAGGGGATCCCACTGAAGCTTTCTTT.

This chain joins TRBV6-5 and TRBJ1-3; 8 bases line up with TRBD1. Germline lookup yields CDR1 MNHEY and CDR2 SVGAGI. This CDR3 is 16 amino acids long. V was clipped by 0 bases and J by 3 bases; unmatched bases: 4. CDR3 bases: TGTGCCAGCAGTTACTCGTGGACAGGGCATGGAAACACCATATATTTT. It codes for CASSYSWTGHGNTIYF.

In DNA, the CDR3 is TGTGCCAGCAGCTTAGACAGAGGCTATGGCTACACCTTC. Residues: CASSLDRGYGYTF. This rearrangement joins TRBV11-2 to TRBJ1-2; D is unresolved. Germline CDR1 is SGHAT and CDR2 is FQNNGV. The CDR3 spans 13 residues. Deletions cut 0 bases from V and 4 bases from J, with 6 bases between.

The rearrangement uses TRBV2 and TRBJ1-1, with TRBD1 matching over 7 bases. Trimming cost V 4 bases and J 0 bases; bases outside gene matches: 5. This CDR3 comprises 15 residues. The germline V gene has CDR1 SNHLY and CDR2 FYNNEI. The CDR3 region is CASSGGQIMNTEAFF. The CDR3 bases are TGTGCCAGCAGTGGGGGACAGATAATGAACACTGAAGCTTTCTTT.

The gene calls are TRBV28 and TRBJ2-7; 9 positions agree with TRBD2. V dropped 3 bases and J dropped 8; count of bases not matched to a gene: 17. The CDR3 contains 17 residues. Germline V CDR1 and CDR2: MDHEN, SYDVKM. The CDR3 nucleotides are TGTGCCAGCAGTTTCCGGATTTTGTTAGCGGGAGAGTTAAAGCAGTACTTC. This gives the protein CASSFRILLAGELKQYF.

The V gene is TRBV6-6, the J gene TRBJ2-7, with D possibly matching TRBD1 (5 bases). Germline V gene lookup returns CDR1 MNHNY and CDR2 SVGAGI (reference sequence). V was shortened by 6 bases and J by 7 bases, with 19 bases between the two germline ends. There are 14 residues in the CDR3. The DNA of the CDR3 is TGTGCCAGCAGCCCGAAGTTGGGGCCGGGTGAGCAGTACTTC. It yields the protein CASSPKLGPGEQYF.

V is TRBV29-1 and J is TRBJ1-1, with 7 positions matching TRBD1. Losses at the gene ends were 6 bases for V and 5 bases for J; bases not matched to a gene: 9. Germline V CDR1 and CDR2: SQVTM, ANQGSEA. The CDR3 has 13 residues. The CDR3 sequence: CSVNRGRGTEAFF. The CDR3 nucleotides are TGCAGCGTCAACAGGGGAAGGGGTACTGAAGCTTTCTTT.

The V and J genes are TRBV19 and TRBJ2-6; D is undetermined. CDR1 and CDR2 from the germline V gene are LNHDA and SQIVND (reference sequence). The CDR3 is 16 residues long. Trimming took off 7 bases at V and 4 bases at J, with 17 bases between the two ends. CDR3 in amino acids: CASNPDRIRGANVLTF. As DNA, the CDR3 is TGTGCCAGTAACCCTGACCGAATTCGGGGGGCCAACGTCCTGACTTTC.

The rearrangement uses TRBV18 and TRBJ2-6; the D is unclear. The V and J ends lost 2 bases and 0 bases respectively, with 14 bases between them. The germline gives CDR1 KGHSH, CDR2 LQKENI. The CDR3 loop spans 18 amino acids. CDR3 sequence: CASSPTLKGPSGANVLTF. The DNA of the CDR3 is TGTGCCAGCTCACCAACGTTGAAAGGTCCCTCTGGGGCCAACGTCCTGACTTTC.

The rearrangement links TRBV6-1 to TRBJ2-4; weak D call: TRBD1 (7 bases). Germline CDR1 reads MNHNS; CDR2 reads SASEGT. Trimming left V 6 bases short and J 9 bases short, with 18 bases between. The CDR3 runs to 14 residues. The CDR3 protein is CASSAGQSVGIQYF. For the CDR3, the DNA is TGTGCCAGCAGCGCGGGACAGTCGGTGGGCATTCAGTACTTC.

The CDR3 DNA reads TGTGCAAGTCGCTTAGATAACAGGAAGACAAATCAGCCCCAGCATTTT. Translated, it gives CASRLDNRKTNQPQHF. The V call is TRBV12-2, the J call TRBJ1-5; the table calls TRBD1, which could not be checked here. TRBV12-2 has pseudogene status. The CDR3 consists of 16 residues.

The rearrangement uses TRBV7-6 and TRBJ1-4; possible D gene TRBD1, 5 bases. The CDR3 consists of 13 residues. Trimming pared 5 bases from V and 5 bases from J, leaving 9 bases between. CDR1 is SGHVS and CDR2 is FNYEAQ in the germline V gene. The CDR3 DNA reads TGTGCCAGCAGCGCTGGGGGAAATGAAAAACTGTTTTTT. Translated, it gives CASSAGGNEKLFF.

The chain combines TRBV4-2 with TRBJ1-1; 8 bases are a match to TRBD1. The ends lost 2 bases at V and 5 bases at J; junction bases unmatched: 7. Germline V lookup: CDR1 LGHNA, CDR2 YNFKEQ. The CDR3 is made up of 15 amino acids. In DNA, the CDR3 is TGTGCCAGCAGCCAATTTACCGGGACAGGAACTGAAGCTTTCTTT. It is translated as CASSQFTGTGTEAFF.

The V gene is TRBV2, the J gene TRBJ1-2; 7 bases line up with TRBD1. Per the germline V gene, CDR1 is SNHLY and CDR2 is FYNNEI. The junction had 2 bases not matched to a gene; V was cut back by 6 bases and J by 4 bases. The CDR3 runs 12 residues. The CDR3 region has the DNA TGTGCCAGCAGGGGGACAGTCTATGGCTACACCTTC. Amino acid sequence: CASRGTVYGYTF.

The chain employs TRBV5-4 and TRBJ2-2; 11 positions match TRBD2. This CDR3 contains 20 residues. The V gene's germline CDR1 is SGHNT and CDR2 YYREEE (reference sequence). J lost 6 bases, V lost 4 bases, and 20 bases had no gene match. The CDR3, as DNA: TGTGCCAGCAGCCAGTTAGGACTAGCGGGCCCCCCCCAAGGCGCCGGGGAGCTGTTTTTT. This sequence encodes CASSQLGLAGPPQGAGELFF.

This CDR3 is CASSTPGLDRSYEQYF. DNA for the CDR3: TGTGCCAGCAGTACGCCGGGACTGGACCGCTCCTACGAGCAGTACTTC. The V and J genes are TRBV2 and TRBJ2-7, with D possibly TRBD2 on 6 matching bases. The CDR3 contains 16 residues. CDR1 and CDR2 (germline): SNHLY, FYNNEI. V lost 5 bases to trimming and J lost 0 bases, with 17 bases between them.

The gene calls are TRBV19 and TRBJ1-3; D not resolved. This CDR3 spans 14 amino acids. V lost 3 bases and J 2 bases, leaving 8 bases between the germline ends. Germline CDR1 LNHDA, CDR2 SQIVND (reference sequence). CDR3 DNA: TGTGCCAGTAGTATGGAGGGAACTGGAAACACCATATATTTT. The encoded protein is CASSMEGTGNTIYF.

This clone showed up just once. The genes are TRBV21-1 and TRBJ1-5. TRBV21-1 is a known pseudogene. The CDR3 is made up of 15 amino acids. In DNA, the CDR3 is TGTGCCAGCTCCCGGCCCCATGAGCAGACTGTGGCCCAGCATTTT. It encodes CASSRPHEQTVAQHF.

The V call is TRBV2, the J call TRBJ1-2; no firm D call. V was clipped by 5 bases and J by 5 bases, with 12 bases between them. The CDR3 is 13 residues long. Per the germline V gene, CDR1 is SNHLY and CDR2 is FYNNEI. The CDR3 nucleotides are TGTGCCAGCAGTAAGAGGTTTGGGTATGGCTACACCTTC. Translation gives CASSKRFGYGYTF.

This clone was seen a few times. This chain connects TRBV27 to TRBJ1-5; no clear D gene. CDR1 is MNHEY, CDR2 SMNVEV, per germline (reference sequence). The CDR3 runs 13 residues. V lost 2 bases to trimming and J lost 1 base, with 3 bases between them. The CDR3 DNA follows: TGTGCCAGCAGTTTAGGGAGCAATCAGCCCCAGCATTTT. Its protein is CASSLGSNQPQHF.

In its sample, this clone was seen once. The rearrangement uses TRBV2 and TRBJ1-1; D is uncertain. V shed 2 bases and J shed 7 bases, with 20 bases lying between them. This CDR3 comprises 16 residues. Germline values: CDR1 SNHLY, CDR2 FYNNEI. CDR3 in DNA: TGTGCCAGCAGTGAATTACCGGCTATCGCTCTCAATGAAGCTTTCTTT. Translated, it gives CASSELPAIALNEAFF.

The chain is built from TRBV29-1 and TRBJ1-2; maybe TRBD1 (5 bases). Trimming stripped 6 bases from V and 6 bases from J, with 14 bases between. This CDR3 is 12 amino acids long. Germline CDR1 SQVTM, CDR2 ANQGSEA. The CDR3 region has the DNA TGCAGCGTGACCGGGACCGAGCATGGCTACACCTTC. Translating gives CSVTGTEHGYTF.

The chain couples TRBV7-9 to TRBJ1-2; D remains unclear. Looked up from germline, CDR1 is SEHNR and CDR2 is FQNEAQ (reference sequence). The CDR3 is 18 amino acids. V was trimmed by 0 bases and J by 7 bases, leaving 24 bases between them. The CDR3, as DNA: TGTGCCAGCAGCTTAGCGGTCCGTCTGGTATCATCCGAGGGTGGCTACACCTTC. Translation gives CASSLAVRLVSSEGGYTF.

This clone was counted once. The J gene is TRBJ1-3, the V gene TRBV5-5; 7 nucleotides line up with TRBD1. The V segment lost 2 bases and the J segment 4 bases; nucleotides outside the gene matches: 15. CDR3 length: 18 residues. The germline V gene encodes CDR1 SGHKS and CDR2 YYEKEE (reference sequence). The CDR3 spells CASSLQQGTTFTGNTIYF. DNA of the CDR3: TGTGCCAGCAGCTTACAACAGGGGACAACTTTTACAGGAAACACCATATATTTT.

The chain combines TRBV7-2 with TRBJ2-1, with TRBD2 matching over 10 bases. V was clipped by 5 bases and J by 9 bases; unmatched bases: 10. The CDR3 loop spans 15 amino acids. The germline CDR1 and CDR2 sequences are SGHTA and FQGNSA. CDR3 in amino acids: CASSPVGLAGVEQFF. CDR3 nucleotides: TGTGCCAGCAGCCCAGTGGGTCTAGCGGGAGTTGAGCAGTTCTTC.

The chain recombines TRBV18 with TRBJ2-5; D possibly matches TRBD1 or TRBD2 (5 bases each). Germline-derived CDR1 and CDR2 are KGHSH and LQKENI. The CDR3 length is 15 residues. The V and J ends lost 6 bases and 2 bases respectively, with 16 bases between them. CDR3 amino acids: CASSQPGHRQETQYF. The CDR3 DNA reads TGTGCCAGCTCCCAACCGGGGCACAGACAAGAGACCCAGTACTTC.

The chain has TRBV6-4 and TRBJ2-3, with 7 nucleotides matching TRBD2. There are 14 residues in the CDR3. Germline CDR1 MRHNA, CDR2 SNTAGT. The V and J ends lost 0 bases and 9 bases, in that order; junction bases with no gene match: 6. CDR3 loop: CASSDSIPGGTQYF. CDR3 bases: TGTGCCAGCAGTGACTCGATCCCGGGGGGAACGCAGTATTTT.

The chain recombines TRBV12-5 with TRBJ1-5; D is unresolved. V lost 6 bases and J lost 0, with 12 bases in between. This CDR3 is built from 15 residues. Germline V gives CDR1 LGHNT, CDR2 FRNRAP. The CDR3 protein is CASGGTPDSNQPQHF. DNA of the CDR3: TGTGCTAGTGGCGGCACACCTGATAGCAATCAGCCCCAGCATTTT. The variable domain in full, completed from reference TRBV12-5 and TRBJ1-5, reads DARVTQTPRHKVTEMGQEVTMRCQPILGHNTVFWYRQTMMQGLELLAYFRNRAPLDDSGMPKDRFSAEMPDATLATLKIQPSEPRDSAVYFCASGGTPDSNQPQHFGDGTRLSIL.

V is TRBV19 and J is TRBJ1-4; D not resolved. This CDR3 comprises 15 residues. Germline-derived CDR1 and CDR2 are LNHDA and SQIVND (reference sequence). The germline V and J ends were trimmed by 5 bases and 7 bases, with 17 bases remaining between them. CDR3 bases: TGTGCCAGTAGTTTTCAAGATGTGGCGGGTGAAAAACTGTTTTTT. Its protein product is CASSFQDVAGEKLFF.

This clone was recorded once. The V gene is TRBV21-1, the J gene TRBJ1-2. TRBV21-1 is designated a pseudogene. The CDR3 is 14 residues long. Written as DNA, the CDR3 is TGTGCCAGCAGCGTACAGGCGGGGAACTATGGCTACACCTTC. Its translation: CASSVQAGNYGYTF.

CDR3 residues: CASSQQRTGTAGNTGELFF. The CDR3 nucleotides are TGCGCCAGCAGCCAACAAAGGACAGGGACAGCGGGGAACACCGGGGAGCTGTTTTTT. The rearrangement uses TRBV4-3 and TRBJ2-2, with 8 bases lining up with TRBD1. Germline trimming cut 2 bases from V and 1 base from J; bases unmatched to any gene: 12. This CDR3 has 19 amino acids. From germline, CDR1 is LGHNA and CDR2 YSLEER.